These 12 T cell receptor beta chains were all obtained from the same sample, sequenced in a study of shared clonotypes between healthy human individuals. Profiled with immunoSEQ multiplex PCR; TCRdb holds only in-frame clones, not every one. The profile covers around 530,000 clones, with around 78% appearing a single time and 12% taken by the ten largest. The specimen sequenced was PBMCs. The receptors come from a woman aged 35 to 49 in good health. Some clones in this sample may be carry-over from other donors' samples.

This clone was observed a single time. The V and J genes are TRBV6-5 and TRBJ1-3; D unclear. Germline V lookup: CDR1 MNHEY, CDR2 SVGAGI. Trimming removed 5 bases at V and 0 bases at J, with 11 bases between. The CDR3 sequence is 15 residues long. The CDR3 sequence: CASSMGSHSGNTIYF. In DNA form, the CDR3 reads TGTGCCAGCAGTATGGGTTCCCACTCTGGAAACACCATATATTTT.

J is TRBJ2-1 and V is TRBV7-6, with 8 bases matching TRBD2. From germline, CDR1 is SGHVS and CDR2 FNYEAQ. V gave up 5 bases and J gave up 2 bases; unmatched junction bases: 8. This CDR3 is built from 16 residues. This chain's CDR3 is CASSLGGLGTYNEQFF. The CDR3 bases are TGTGCCAGCAGCCTAGGGGGACTAGGGACCTACAATGAGCAGTTCTTC.

The genes are TRBV11-2 and TRBJ2-7, with 8 positions matching TRBD1. The junction had 8 bases not matched to a gene; V was cut back by 1 base and J by 3 bases. The germline V gene has CDR1 SGHAT and CDR2 FQNNGV. This CDR3 spans 16 amino acids. The CDR3 coding sequence is TGTGCCAGCAGCTTAGCCTACTCCGGGACAGGCTACGAGCAGTACTTC. Amino acid sequence: CASSLAYSGTGYEQYF.

The sample holds one count of this clone. V and J are TRBV18 and TRBJ2-3, with D unclear. Looked up from germline, CDR1 is KGHSH and CDR2 is LQKENI. V lost 2 bases, J lost 4 bases, and 13 bases lay in between. This CDR3 is built from 15 residues. As DNA, the CDR3 is TGTGCCAGCTCACCAGGAATTGCTAGGGCAGATACGCAGTATTTT. It yields the protein CASSPGIARADTQYF.

This clone has a single count. This clone may be a read error of a much larger clone one base away. Here the CDR3 omits its conserved ending phenylalanine or tryptophan, so a read error is the likely source. V is TRBV10-3 and J is TRBJ2-7; 8 nucleotides match TRBD2. The length of the CDR3 is 13 residues. The germline CDR1 and CDR2 sequences are ENHRY and SYGVKD. Trimming took 10 bases from V and 2 from J; bases not matched to a gene: 7. CDR3 sequence (DNA): TGTGCCACCCGAAGCGGGAGCGCCTACGAGCAGTACCTC. This sequence encodes CATRSGSAYEQYL.

Of note for this clone: A far larger clone lies a single base away; this is likely a read error. This CDR3 is also generated by other DNA sequences in the sample. The rearrangement links TRBV7-9 to TRBJ2-1, with D possibly matching TRBD2 (6 bases). Trimming took off 4 bases at V and 6 bases at J, with 10 bases between the two ends. The CDR3 totals 13 residues. CDR1 and CDR2 (germline): SEHNR, FQNEAQ (reference sequence). Here the CDR3 reads CASSSGLANEQFF. CDR3 DNA sequence: TGTGCCAGCAGCTCGGGACTGGCCAATGAGCAGTTCTTC.

The chain links TRBV28 to TRBJ2-3; 8 nucleotides match TRBD2. The CDR3 sequence is 15 residues long. V shed 5 bases and J 1 base; nucleotides not matched to a gene: 5. CDR1 is MDHEN and CDR2 is SYDVKM in the germline V gene. As DNA, the CDR3 is TGTGCCAGCAGTGCTAGCGGGCGGGGCACAGATACGCAGTATTTT. This encodes CASSASGRGTDTQYF.

The genes are TRBV6-6 and TRBJ2-5; D is possibly TRBD1 (6 bases). This CDR3 spans 14 amino acids. Between the trimmed V and J ends, which lost 7 bases and 1 base, there was a span of 13 bases. Germline CDR1 and CDR2: MNHNY and SVGAGI (reference sequence). The CDR3: CASKLDRSQETQYF. The CDR3 region has the DNA TGTGCCAGCAAGCTCGACAGGTCCCAAGAGACCCAGTACTTC.

The CDR3 here is CAWRVQGHSYEQYF. In nucleotides, the CDR3 is TGTGCCTGGAGGGTTCAGGGGCACTCCTACGAGCAGTACTTC. The chain links TRBV30 to TRBJ2-7; TRBD1 is a possible D gene (6 bases). The CDR3 contains 14 residues. V lost 3 bases to trimming and J lost 0 bases, with 12 bases between them. Germline CDR1 GTSNPN, CDR2 SVGIG (reference sequence).

About this clone: This may arise from a read error, as a much more abundant clone is one base away. The chain joins TRBV30 to TRBJ2-5; TRBD2 is a possible D gene (6 bases). The CDR3 has 13 amino acids. The germline V and J ends were trimmed by 0 bases and 11 bases, with 16 bases remaining between them. Looked up from germline, CDR1 is GTSNPN and CDR2 is SVGIG (reference sequence). The CDR3 region has the DNA TGTGCCTGGAGTGTACCTTGGGCGGGGAAGCAGTACTTC. Translated: CAWSVPWAGKQYF.

The CDR3 DNA is TGTGCCAGCAGCAGGAGGGCCGGGACAGGGGGTTATTTTACTGAAGCTTTCTTT. This translates into CASSRRAGTGGYFTEAFF. V is TRBV14 and J is TRBJ1-1, with TRBD1 identical over 11 bases. V lost 5 bases, J lost 5 bases, and 16 bases stayed unmatched. CDR3 length: 18 amino acids. Per the germline V gene, CDR1 is SGHDN and CDR2 is FVKESK.

The rearrangement joins TRBV30 to TRBJ1-4; TRBD1 is a possible D gene (5 bases). Trimming removed 8 bases from V and 4 bases from J, with 14 bases in between. The CDR3 has 13 residues. Germline CDR1 and CDR2: GTSNPN and SVGIG (reference sequence). CDR3 sequence (DNA): TGTGCCGGGACCCCAGGCCTTAATGAAAAACTGTTTTTT. Encoded protein: CAGTPGLNEKLFF.